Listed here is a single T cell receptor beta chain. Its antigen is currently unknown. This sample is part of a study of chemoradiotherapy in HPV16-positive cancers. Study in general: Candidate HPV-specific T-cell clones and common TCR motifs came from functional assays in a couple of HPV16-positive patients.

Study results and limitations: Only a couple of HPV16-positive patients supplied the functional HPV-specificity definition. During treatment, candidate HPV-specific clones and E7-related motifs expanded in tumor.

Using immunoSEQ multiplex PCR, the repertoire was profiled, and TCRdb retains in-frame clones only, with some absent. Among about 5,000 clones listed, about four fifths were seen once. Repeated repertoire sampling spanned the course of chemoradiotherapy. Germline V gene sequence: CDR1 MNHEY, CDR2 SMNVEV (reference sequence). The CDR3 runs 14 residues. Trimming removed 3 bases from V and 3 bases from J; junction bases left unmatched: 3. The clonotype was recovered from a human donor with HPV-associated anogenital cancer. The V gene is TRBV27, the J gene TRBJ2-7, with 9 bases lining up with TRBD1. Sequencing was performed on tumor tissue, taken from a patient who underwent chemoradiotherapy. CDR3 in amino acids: CASSLGTGHYEQYF. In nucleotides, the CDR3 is TGTGCCAGCAGTTTGGGGACAGGGCACTACGAGCAGTACTTC.